This TCR beta chain was captured by sequencing in a study of control samples from healthy donors and cancer patients. The data were produced by immunoSEQ multiplex PCR, yet TCRdb's version contains in-frame clones alone and is incomplete. The repertoire holds 200,000 to 250,000 clones, around 94% seen once, with 1.5% in the top ten. Germline loops: CDR1 MGHDK, CDR2 SYGVNS. CDR3 length: 15 amino acids. Between the trimmed V and J ends, which lost 7 bases and 2 bases, there was a span of 18 bases. The source of this sequence is a man aged 50-60 years in good health. The sequenced sample consisted of blood. V is TRBV25-1 and J is TRBJ2-7; D possibly matches TRBD1 or TRBD2 (5 bases each). In nucleotides, the CDR3 is TGTGCCAGCAAGGGGATTCACCAAGCGGCCTACGAGCAGTACTTC. It is translated as CASKGIHQAAYEQYF.